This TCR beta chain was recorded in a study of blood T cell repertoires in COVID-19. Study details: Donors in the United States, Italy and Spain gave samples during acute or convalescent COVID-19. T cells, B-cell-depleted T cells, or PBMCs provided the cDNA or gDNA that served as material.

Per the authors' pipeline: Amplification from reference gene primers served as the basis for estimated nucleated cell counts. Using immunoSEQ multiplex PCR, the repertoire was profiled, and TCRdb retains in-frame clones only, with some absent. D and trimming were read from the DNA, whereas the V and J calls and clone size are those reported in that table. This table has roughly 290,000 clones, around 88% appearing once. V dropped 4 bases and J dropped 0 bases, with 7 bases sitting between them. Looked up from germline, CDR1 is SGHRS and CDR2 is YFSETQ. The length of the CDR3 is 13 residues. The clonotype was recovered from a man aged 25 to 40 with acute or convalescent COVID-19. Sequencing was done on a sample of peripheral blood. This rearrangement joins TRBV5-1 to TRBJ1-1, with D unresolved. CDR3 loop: CASSAGLNTEAFF. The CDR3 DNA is TGCGCCAGCAGCGCCGGGTTGAACACTGAAGCTTTCTTT.